What follows are 15 T cell receptor beta chains derived from one specimen sequenced in a study of CD8+ T cells in alopecia areata (dated by TCRdb to 2016 to 2019). Explained via the paper, the time point label denotes: baseline before oral tofacitinib. Library preparation employed the immunoSEQ multiplex PCR assay. RNA was extracted from all samples and reverse transcribed into cDNA as template for TCR sequencing. TCRdb took this table from immuneACCESS and kept in-frame rearrangements with V and J called. Such tables lack part of the clones; where checked against another copy, unresolved V genes explain under half of the gap, and the rest is unexplained. The sample table contains more than 110,000 clones; only one count was recorded for about 60% of them. Jointly, the top ten make up about 6.8% of the sample. The sequenced sample was CD4+ T cells sorted from blood, obtained at week 0. The receptors were gathered from a human donor with alopecia areata.

This clone has just a few counts. The J gene is TRBJ1-1, the V gene TRBV25-1; no clear D. Germline-derived CDR1 and CDR2 are MGHDK and SYGVNS. The V end was cut by 2 bases, the J end by 6 bases, with 16 bases between. This CDR3 region has 15 residues. CDR3 DNA sequence: TGTGCCAGCAGTGAAACCACCCGGGTTGGGGCTGAAGCTTTCTTT. Amino acids: CASSETTRVGAEAFF.

The J gene is TRBJ1-1, the V gene TRBV29-1; D perhaps matches TRBD1 (5 bases). V was pared by 4 bases and J by 2 bases, with 11 bases between. CDR3 length equals 13 residues. The germline V gene encodes CDR1 SQVTM and CDR2 ANQGSEA. The CDR3 DNA is TGCAGCGTTGGAAGAGGGACTAACACTGAAGCTTTCTTT. It encodes CSVGRGTNTEAFF.

This clone came up a few times. The chain has TRBV5-1 and TRBJ2-5; tentative D call: TRBD1 (7 bases). CDR1 and CDR2 (germline): SGHRS, YFSETQ. The CDR3 contains 14 residues. V gave up 4 bases and J gave up 2 bases, with 12 bases separating them. CDR3 protein: CASSGGTAQETQYF. The CDR3 DNA sequence: TGCGCCAGCAGCGGAGGGACAGCACAAGAGACCCAGTACTTC.

In this sample, this clone turned up many times. CDR3 DNA: TGTGCCAGTACCTCGGGGGCAGGCAATCAGCCCCAGCATTTT. Its translation is CASTSGAGNQPQHF. The gene calls are TRBV19 and TRBJ1-5; D is perhaps TRBD1 (6 bases). The CDR3 consists of 14 residues. Germline values: CDR1 LNHDA, CDR2 SQIVND (reference sequence). Trimming left V 7 bases short and J 2 bases short, with 12 bases between.

The sample holds a few counts of this clone. The chain employs TRBV29-1 and TRBJ1-1; 8 bases are a match to TRBD1. The J segment lost 5 bases and the V segment lost 6 bases, leaving 5 bases of the junction unmatched. CDR1 is SQVTM, CDR2 ANQGSEA, per germline. The CDR3 consists of 12 residues. The CDR3 DNA sequence: TGCAGCGTAACAGGGGGTTGGACTGAAGCTTTCTTT. The encoded protein is CSVTGGWTEAFF. Based on the CDR3 plus reference TRBV29-1 and TRBJ1-1, the full variable domain is SAVISQKPSRDICQRGTSLTIQCQVDSQVTMMFWYRQQPGQSLTLIATANQGSEATYESGFVIDKFPISRPNLTFSTLTVSNMSPEDSSIYLCSVTGGWTEAFFGQGTRLTVV.

This clone was recorded once. The J gene is TRBJ2-1, the V gene TRBV5-1, with 7 bases lining up with TRBD1. The CDR3 runs 15 residues. Germline loops: CDR1 SGHRS, CDR2 YFSETQ. Germline trimming cut 0 bases from V and 4 bases from J; bases unmatched to any gene: 4. CDR3 sequence: CASSLEGGQYNEQFF. The CDR3 coding sequence is TGCGCCAGCAGCTTGGAAGGGGGCCAATACAATGAGCAGTTCTTC.

J is TRBJ1-2 and V is TRBV29-1; 7 bases line up with TRBD1. CDR1 is SQVTM and CDR2 is ANQGSEA in the germline V gene. V was clipped by 6 bases and J by 5 bases; unmatched bases: 12. CDR3 length equals 14 residues. The DNA for the CDR3 is TGCAGCGTCCAACTGCGAACAGGGGAATATGGCTACACCTTC. Encoded protein: CSVQLRTGEYGYTF. The entire variable domain, with the rest obtained from reference TRBV29-1 and TRBJ1-2, is as follows: SAVISQKPSRDICQRGTSLTIQCQVDSQVTMMFWYRQQPGQSLTLIATANQGSEATYESGFVIDKFPISRPNLTFSTLTVSNMSPEDSSIYLCSVQLRTGEYGYTFGSGTRLTVV.

This clone was observed once. The rearrangement uses TRBV11-2 and TRBJ1-5; the match to TRBD1 covers 7 bases. Germline V gene lookup returns CDR1 SGHAT and CDR2 FQNNGV. This CDR3 is 16 amino acids long. Losses at the gene ends were 2 bases for V and 3 bases for J; bases not matched to a gene: 7. CDR3 sequence (DNA): TGTGCCAGCAGCTTAACCCTAGGGGGCACCAATCAGCCCCAGCATTTT. Encoded protein: CASSLTLGGTNQPQHF.

The chain uses TRBV18 and TRBJ2-5; D uncertain. Germline CDR1 and CDR2: KGHSH and LQKENI. The CDR3 has 14 amino acids. Between the trimmed V and J ends, which lost 1 base and 4 bases, there was a span of 10 bases. In DNA form, the CDR3 reads TGTGCCAGCTCACCACGTGGGCTGACAGAGACCCAGTACTTC. It encodes CASSPRGLTETQYF.

This clone has at least ten counts. The J gene is TRBJ2-7, the V gene TRBV4-1; 11 nucleotides match TRBD1. The germline gives CDR1 MGHRA, CDR2 YSYEKL. The CDR3 totals 16 residues. V lost 5 bases, J lost 3 bases, and 9 bases stayed unmatched. Here the CDR3 DNA reads TGCGCCAGCAGCTCAGGGACAGGGGGAAGGCGCTACGAGCAGTACTTC. It yields the protein CASSSGTGGRRYEQYF.

A word on this clone: The same CDR3 is also encoded by other DNA sequences in this sample. V is TRBV7-2 and J is TRBJ1-5; D gene ambiguous. The CDR3 runs 13 residues. CDR1 is SGHTA and CDR2 is FQGNSA in the germline V gene. V shed 0 bases and J shed 7 bases, with 7 bases lying between them. CDR3 DNA sequence: TGTGCCAGCAGCTTAGCAAGTAACCAGCCCCAGCATTTT. This sequence encodes CASSLASNQPQHF.

The rearrangement links TRBV29-1 to TRBJ1-1; D uncertain. In germline, CDR1 is SQVTM, CDR2 ANQGSEA. Trimming removed 6 bases from V and 5 bases from J, with 22 bases in between. This CDR3 is 15 amino acids long. The CDR3 coding sequence is TGCAGCGTCCTAAGCAAGACCGGAGCAATGACTGAAGCTTTCTTT. Protein: CSVLSKTGAMTEAFF.

The rearrangement uses TRBV30 and TRBJ2-7; D is perhaps TRBD2 (5 bases). CDR1 is GTSNPN, CDR2 SVGIG, per germline (reference sequence). The V gene lost 4 bases and the J gene lost 2 bases, with 15 bases spanning the gap. The CDR3 is made up of 14 amino acids. The CDR3 DNA is TGTGCCTGGACGTCCGGACTCGTGACCTACGAGCAGTACTTC. As protein: CAWTSGLVTYEQYF.

The V gene is TRBV10-3, the J gene TRBJ2-6; possibly TRBD1 or TRBD2 for D (5 bases each). CDR1 and CDR2 (germline): ENHRY, SYGVKD. V lost 4 bases, J lost 0 bases, and 16 bases lay in between. The CDR3 totals 18 residues. CDR3 sequence reads: CAISGGAMGFSGANVLTF. CDR3 nucleotide sequence: TGTGCCATCAGTGGAGGGGCTATGGGATTCTCTGGGGCCAACGTCCTGACTTTC.

There are a few counts of this clone. This chain uses TRBV30 with TRBJ2-6, with 7 bases aligning to TRBD1. The length of the CDR3 is 14 residues. Trimming removed 5 bases from V and 4 bases from J; junction bases left unmatched: 5. Germline V gene lookup returns CDR1 GTSNPN and CDR2 SVGIG (reference sequence). CDR3 nucleotides: TGTGCCTGGGCACAGGGGCTAGGGGCCAACGTCCTGACTTTC. This sequence encodes CAWAQGLGANVLTF.